Following are 8 T cell receptor beta chains from one sample sequenced in a study of Ad26.COV2.S vaccination and SARS-CoV-2 variants. Treatment of the sample: over 15 received Ad26.COV2.S at low or high dose, single or two shots; about 5 received placebo; per-sample allocation not given. Vaccine and placebo recipients were sampled on day 63 after the first injection. Some clones are missing from TCRdb's copy, which holds only in-frame ones; the method was immunoSEQ multiplex PCR. This table holds over 400,000 clones, around 92% found once. The sequencing used peripheral blood, collected in a trial of Ad26.COV2.S vaccine versus placebo. The receptors come from a person aged 18 to 59 who received the Ad26.COV2.S COVID-19 vaccine or a placebo.

This chain joins TRBV10-1 and TRBJ2-1; D gene uncertain. Germline V lookup: CDR1 WNHNN, CDR2 SYGVQD (reference sequence). The ends were cut back, 3 bases at V and 15 bases at J, with 12 bases in the middle. The CDR3 extends over 11 amino acids. This CDR3 is CASSEGRAGFF. As DNA, the CDR3 is TGCGCCAGCAGTGAAGGTCGGGCCGGGTTCTTC.

The chain recombines TRBV5-8 with TRBJ2-4, with unresolved D. The germline CDR1 and CDR2 sequences are SGHTS and YDEGEE. The CDR3 sequence is 17 residues long. V was pared by 3 bases and J by 0 bases, with 16 bases between. CDR3 DNA: TGTGCCAGCAGCTCGAGGTTGTTTGACTTAGCCAAAAACATTCAGTACTTC. Its translation is CASSSRLFDLAKNIQYF. The full variable domain, its missing parts supplied by reference TRBV5-8 and TRBJ2-4, is EAGVTQSPTHLIKTRGQQATLRCSPISGHTSVYWYQQALGLGLQFLLWYDEGEERNRGNFPPRFSGRQFPNYSSELNVNALELEDSALYLCASSSRLFDLAKNIQYFGAGTRLSVL.

The CDR3 DNA reads as TGTGCCAGCAGTGCCAACTCCGGGACAGGCCAAAACATTCAGTACTTC. Its translation: CASSANSGTGQNIQYF. The chain combines TRBV6-4 with TRBJ2-4; the match to TRBD1 covers 8 bases. The CDR3 has 16 amino acids. The J segment lost 5 bases and the V segment lost 4 bases, leaving 10 bases of the junction unmatched. The V gene's germline CDR1 is MRHNA and CDR2 SNTAGT.

The chain recombines TRBV6-2 or TRBV6-3 with TRBJ2-1; 9 bases are shared with TRBD2. Germline V gene lookup returns CDR1 MNHEY and CDR2 SVGEGT. This CDR3 has 15 residues. V lost 2 bases, J lost 8 bases, and 7 bases stayed unmatched. CDR3 region: CASSYGGGARDEQFF. The CDR3 nucleotides read TGTGCCAGCAGTTACGGCGGGGGGGCTCGAGATGAGCAGTTCTTC.

The rearrangement uses TRBV5-1 and TRBJ2-2; TRBD2 matches at 11 bases. V lost 0 bases to trimming and J lost 5 bases; unmatched junction nucleotides: 12. Germline-derived CDR1 and CDR2 are SGHRS and YFSETQ. CDR3 length: 19 amino acids. The CDR3 is CASSLVLVSGGARTGELFF. CDR3 in DNA: TGCGCCAGCAGCTTGGTCCTGGTTAGCGGGGGGGCCAGGACCGGGGAGCTGTTTTTT.

The rearrangement joins TRBV4-3 to TRBJ1-2, with 8 bases fitting TRBD1. The J segment lost 3 bases and the V segment lost 4 bases, leaving 1 base of the junction unmatched. Germline CDR1 is LGHNA and CDR2 is YSLEER. The length of the CDR3 is 13 residues. The CDR3: CASSPQGDYGYTF. As DNA, the CDR3 is TGCGCCAGCAGCCCACAGGGGGACTATGGCTACACCTTC.

The chain uses TRBV11-3 and TRBJ2-3; the D gene is possibly TRBD1 (5 bases). The CDR3 is 16 residues long. Germline CDR1 SGHNT, CDR2 YENEEA. Between the trimmed V and J ends, which lost 3 bases and 4 bases, there was a span of 17 bases. CDR3 sequence (DNA): TGTGCCAGCAGCTTGGGGCCATTCGCCGGACCAGATACGCAGTATTTT. Amino acid sequence: CASSLGPFAGPDTQYF. The full variable domain, rest sourced from reference TRBV11-3 and TRBJ2-3, is EAGVVQSPRYKIIEKKQPVAFWCNPISGHNTLYWYLQNLGQGPELLIRYENEEAVDDSQLPKDRFSAERLKGVDSTLKIQPAELGDSAVYLCASSLGPFAGPDTQYFGPGTRLTVL.

J is TRBJ2-1 and V is TRBV7-6; D is ambiguous. The CDR3 is 15 amino acids. Looked up from germline, CDR1 is SGHVS and CDR2 is FNYEAQ. V was pared by 5 bases and J by 5 bases, with 16 bases between. CDR3 loop: CASSPQTDTDNEQFF. The CDR3 DNA sequence: TGTGCCAGCAGCCCCCAAACAGACACTGACAATGAGCAGTTCTTC.